This T cell receptor (beta chain) came from a study of OX40 agonist ivuxolimab in advanced cancers. Regarding the study in general: The costimulatory receptor OX40 (CD134) was targeted by ivuxolimab, a fully human IgG2 agonistic monoclonal antibody. Intravenous ivuxolimab was administered to patients every 2 weeks at six dose levels: 0.01, 0.1, 0.3, 1.5, 3 and 10 mg/kg. Among the roughly 52 dose-escalation patients, about 20 had hepatocellular carcinoma, some 15 melanoma, 9 renal cell carcinoma and 9 head and neck cancer. In the dose-escalation cohort, 75% to 85% of patients were male, and the mean age was roughly 60 years with a range of 23 to 79. Prior anti-PD-1, anti-PD-L1 or anti-CTLA-4 therapy was permitted, and about two fifths of dose-escalation patients had received checkpoint inhibitors. Partial responses occurred in three dose-escalation patients, of whom one had hepatocellular carcinoma and two had cutaneous melanoma. Peripheral TCRbeta sequencing was intended to test whether TCR sequence diversity was altered and clonal T-cell expansion was caused by ivuxolimab. The paper reports the monotherapy dose-escalation portion (N of about 52 patients) of the phase I ivuxolimab trial.

Patients with a history of autoimmune disease or receiving systemic immunosuppression were excluded from the trial. Peripheral blood for TCR sequencing was drawn from every dose cohort at baseline, at cycle 4 day 1 and at cycle 7 day 1. Samples came from an open-label, multicenter, first-in-human phase I dose-escalation trial of ivuxolimab. Adults with locally advanced or metastatic head and neck squamous cell, hepatocellular, melanoma or renal cell carcinoma were enrolled in the trial. Before TCR sequencing, CD4+ and CD8+ T cells were separately sorted from peripheral blood. Worth noting for this clone: This receptor's antigen is unknown. No qualities accompany the bases; no much larger clone lies one base away.

The CDR3 spans 16 residues, from the cysteine through the phenylalanine. The entry retains the CDR3 DNA only, 48 bases that are in frame from base 1. As encoded in the germline V gene, CDR1 is MNHNS while CDR2 is SASEGT. Relative to germline, V is missing 4 bases and J is missing 3 bases, with 4 bases of the junction outside any gene match. Genomic DNA was isolated from the sorted cells so that the TCRbeta CDR3 region could be sequenced. TCRbeta CDR3 regions were sequenced using the immunoSEQ Assay. The table comes from immuneACCESS by way of TCRdb, which keeps in-frame sequences with V and J called. Part of the clones is missing from these tables; in studies checked, under half for an unresolved V gene and the rest for unknown reasons. This sample has tens of thousands of clones in its table, and almost 90% of those were observed once. The ten largest make up 3% to 4.5% of the sample. General conclusions and limits of the study: Low levels of normalized T-cell clonal expansion were also seen in some patients who did not respond. Clonal expansion of both CD4+ and CD8+ blood T cells was observed from baseline to week 6 at doses 0.1 to 3.0 mg/kg. After ivuxolimab, CD8+ T cells had more expanded clones than CD4+ T cells on average. Partial responders in the 0.1-3.0 mg/kg groups had among the lowest normalized peripheral clonal expansion, especially among CD8+ T cells. Which antigens the clonally expanded peripheral T cells were specific for was not determined.

This receptor was identified in an adult with an advanced solid tumor such as melanoma, head and neck, liver or kidney cancer. Specimen: CD4+ or CD8+ T cells sorted from blood, collected in a trial of the OX40 agonist ivuxolimab. The sequence joins TRBV6-1 to TRBJ1-5; TRBD1 matches 12 bases in the middle. DNA sequence: TGTGCCAGCAGTGGGGGGACAGGGGGCTTCAATCAGCCCCAGCATTTT. Translated, it gives CASSGGTGGFNQPQHF.